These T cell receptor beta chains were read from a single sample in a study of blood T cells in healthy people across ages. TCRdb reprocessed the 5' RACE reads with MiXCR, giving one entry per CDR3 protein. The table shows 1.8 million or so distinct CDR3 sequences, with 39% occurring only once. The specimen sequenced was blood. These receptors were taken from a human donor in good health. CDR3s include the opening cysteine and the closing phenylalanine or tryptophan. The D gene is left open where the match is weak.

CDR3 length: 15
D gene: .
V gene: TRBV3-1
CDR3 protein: CASSQLAEGQETQYF

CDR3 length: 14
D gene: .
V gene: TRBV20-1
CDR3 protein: CSARTGPTTDTQYF

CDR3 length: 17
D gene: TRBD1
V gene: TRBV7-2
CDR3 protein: CASSPYGTGAAGDGYTF

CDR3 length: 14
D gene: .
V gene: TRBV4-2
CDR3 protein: CASSQAGMNTEAFF

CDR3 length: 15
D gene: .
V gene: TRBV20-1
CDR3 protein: CSAHRTGAPTDTQYF

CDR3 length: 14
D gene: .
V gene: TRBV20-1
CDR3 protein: CSAPTGVLYNEQFF

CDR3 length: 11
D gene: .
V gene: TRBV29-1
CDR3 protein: CSVVEGYEQYF

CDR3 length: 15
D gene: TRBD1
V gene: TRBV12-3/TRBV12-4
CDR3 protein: CASSKTGEGSYEQYF

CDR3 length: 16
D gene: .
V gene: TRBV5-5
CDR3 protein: CASSSPGTASSYEQYF

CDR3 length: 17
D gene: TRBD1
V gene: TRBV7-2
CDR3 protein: CASSLDFLGTGGGEQYF

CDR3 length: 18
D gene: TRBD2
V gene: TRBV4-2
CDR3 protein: CASSQWTSGGTGTGELFF

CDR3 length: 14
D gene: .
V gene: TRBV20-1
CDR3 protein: CSARDLPGDSPLHF

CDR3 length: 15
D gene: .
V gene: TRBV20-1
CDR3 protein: CSARDFTTGGTEAFF

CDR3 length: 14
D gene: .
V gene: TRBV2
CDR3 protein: CASTSMGAADTQYF

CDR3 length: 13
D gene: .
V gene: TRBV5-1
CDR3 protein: CASSLRSGSEQFF

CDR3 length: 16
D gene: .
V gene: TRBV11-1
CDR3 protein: CASSFGGFGGVTEAFF

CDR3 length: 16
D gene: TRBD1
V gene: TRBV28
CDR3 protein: CASSLLKQGNAGELFF

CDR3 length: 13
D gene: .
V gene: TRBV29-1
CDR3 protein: CSQSLPSTDTQYF

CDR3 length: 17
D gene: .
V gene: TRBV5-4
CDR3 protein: CASSLDFGLSGGNEQFF

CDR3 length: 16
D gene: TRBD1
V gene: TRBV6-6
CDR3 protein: CASSYSGQGDREPQHF

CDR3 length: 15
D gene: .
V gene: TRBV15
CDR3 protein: CATSREQGGQETQYF

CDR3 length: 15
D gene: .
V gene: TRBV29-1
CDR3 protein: CSVEVAEAPRETQYF

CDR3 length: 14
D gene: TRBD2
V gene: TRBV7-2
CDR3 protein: CASSWGGGDETQYF